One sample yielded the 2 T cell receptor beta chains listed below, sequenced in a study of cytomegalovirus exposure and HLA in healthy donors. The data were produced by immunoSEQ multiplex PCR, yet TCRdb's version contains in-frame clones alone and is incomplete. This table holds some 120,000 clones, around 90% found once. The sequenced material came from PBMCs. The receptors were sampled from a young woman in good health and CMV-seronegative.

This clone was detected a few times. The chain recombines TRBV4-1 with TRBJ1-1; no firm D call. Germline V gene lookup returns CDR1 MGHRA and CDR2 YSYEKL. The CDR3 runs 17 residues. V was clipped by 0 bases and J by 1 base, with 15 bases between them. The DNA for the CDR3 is TGCGCCAGCAGCCAAGAGCCTCAAACGGGGAGGAACACTGAAGCTTTCTTT. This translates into CASSQEPQTGRNTEAFF.

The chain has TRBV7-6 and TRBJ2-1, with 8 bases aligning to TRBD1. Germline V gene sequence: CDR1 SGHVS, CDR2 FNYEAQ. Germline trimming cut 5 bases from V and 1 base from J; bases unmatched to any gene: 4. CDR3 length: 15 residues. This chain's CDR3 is CASSPWTGSYNEQFF. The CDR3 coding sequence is TGTGCCAGCAGCCCATGGACAGGGTCCTACAATGAGCAGTTCTTC.